Following are 14 T cell receptor beta chains from one sample sequenced in a study of T cell responses to AZD1222 COVID-19 vaccine. TCRdb keeps only in-frame clones here, not all; method: immunoSEQ multiplex PCR. The repertoire holds 95,000 to 150,000 clones, with about nine tenths as singletons. Source: peripheral blood, taken on day 0 of MenACWY control vaccination. These receptors came from an adult in good health.

The chain has TRBV4-2 and TRBJ2-7, with D hard to call. V was pared by 2 bases and J by 1 base, with 0 bases between. Germline assignment: CDR1 LGHNA and CDR2 YNFKEQ. The CDR3 spans 11 residues. The CDR3 coding sequence is TGTGCCAGCAGCCAATCCTACGAGCAGTACTTC. Translating gives CASSQSYEQYF.

The rearrangement links TRBV27 to TRBJ1-1, with D unresolved. This CDR3 comprises 14 residues. From germline, CDR1 is MNHEY and CDR2 SMNVEV (reference sequence). Trimming removed 0 bases at V and 3 bases at J, with 8 bases between. The CDR3 loop reads CASSLSTSDTEAFF. DNA for the CDR3: TGTGCCAGCAGTTTATCGACTTCGGACACTGAAGCTTTCTTT.

This sequence joins TRBV10-2 and TRBJ1-2; no definite D call. This CDR3 is 13 amino acids long. CDR1 and CDR2 (germline): WSHSY, SAAADI. Trimming removed 3 bases at V and 0 bases at J, with 5 bases between. The CDR3 region has the DNA TGCGCCAGCAGTGACAGAACTAACTATGGCTACACCTTC. Translating it yields CASSDRTNYGYTF.

The chain is built from TRBV12-3 or TRBV12-4 and TRBJ2-7, with 9 bases lining up with TRBD1. The CDR3 totals 13 residues. Germline trimming cut 8 bases from V and 4 bases from J; bases unmatched to any gene: 6. This CDR3 reads CASPGQGSYEQYV. CDR3 DNA sequence: TGTGCCAGCCCGGGACAGGGTTCATACGAGCAGTACGTC.

The CDR3 protein is CASSDGQGGGNQPQHF. DNA for the CDR3: TGTGCCAGCAGTGATGGGCAGGGGGGAGGCAATCAGCCCCAGCATTTT. The rearrangement joins TRBV2 to TRBJ1-5; TRBD1 agrees at 7 bases. The germline gives CDR1 SNHLY, CDR2 FYNNEI. Trimming took 3 bases from V and 2 from J; bases not matched to a gene: 7. The CDR3 length is 16 residues.

The V call is TRBV29-1, the J call TRBJ1-2; possible D gene TRBD1, 5 bases. Between the trimmed V and J ends, which lost 6 bases and 1 base, there was a span of 9 bases. The length of the CDR3 is 12 residues. CDR1 SQVTM and CDR2 ANQGSEA come from the germline V gene. The CDR3: CSVQTDNYGYTF. The DNA for the CDR3 is TGCAGCGTCCAGACAGATAACTATGGCTACACCTTC. The full variable domain, its missing parts supplied by reference TRBV29-1 and TRBJ1-2, is SAVISQKPSRDICQRGTSLTIQCQVDSQVTMMFWYRQQPGQSLTLIATANQGSEATYESGFVIDKFPISRPNLTFSTLTVSNMSPEDSSIYLCSVQTDNYGYTFGSGTRLTVV.

CDR3 nucleotide sequence: TGTGCCAGCAGCTTTTTATCGAAGGAATTAAGGGAGACCCAGTACTTC. This gives the protein CASSFLSKELRETQYF. The chain combines TRBV5-5 with TRBJ2-5; no definite D call. V was shortened by 2 bases and J by 5 bases, with 19 bases between the two germline ends. The CDR3 sequence is 16 residues long. Germline values: CDR1 SGHKS, CDR2 YYEKEE (reference sequence).

The chain has TRBV10-2 and TRBJ2-1, with D possibly called TRBD1 or TRBD2 (7 bases each). Trimming took off 6 bases at V and 8 bases at J, with 11 bases between the two ends. The CDR3 contains 12 residues. Germline V lookup: CDR1 WSHSY, CDR2 SAAADI. This CDR3 is CASRGGGDEQFF. The CDR3 DNA sequence: TGCGCCAGCAGGGGAGGGGGCGATGAGCAGTTCTTC.

V usage is TRBV7-6 and J usage is TRBJ2-1, with TRBD1 matching over 9 bases. The germline CDR1 and CDR2 sequences are SGHVS and FNYEAQ. The CDR3 extends over 14 amino acids. V was pared by 4 bases and J by 6 bases, with 4 bases of the junction left unmatched. The CDR3 DNA is TGTGCCAGCAGCTCCGGGACAGGGACCAATGAGCAGTTCTTC. It is translated as CASSSGTGTNEQFF.

This sequence joins TRBV7-3 and TRBJ2-1; 7 bases align to TRBD1. The CDR3 is 15 residues long. The germline CDR1 and CDR2 sequences are SGHTA and FQGTGA. J gave up 4 bases and V 0 bases, and 3 bases lay outside the gene matches. CDR3 loop: CASSLTGQTYNEQFF. CDR3 bases: TGTGCCAGCAGCTTAACGGGACAGACATACAATGAGCAGTTCTTC.

The chain joins TRBV7-6 to TRBJ2-5; D not certain. This CDR3 spans 13 amino acids. CDR1 is SGHVS and CDR2 is FNYEAQ in the germline V gene. V was trimmed by 0 bases and J by 5 bases, leaving 7 bases between them. CDR3 bases: TGTGCCAGCAGCTTAGCGATTTGGGAGACCCAGTACTTC. Protein product: CASSLAIWETQYF.

This chain joins TRBV5-1 and TRBJ1-3; D remains ambiguous. In germline, CDR1 is SGHRS, CDR2 YFSETQ. The CDR3 covers 15 residues. Deletions cut 3 bases from V and 6 bases from J, with 16 bases between. The CDR3 here is CASSSDPVSENTIYF. CDR3 nucleotides: TGCGCCAGCAGCTCCGATCCCGTGTCAGAAAACACCATATATTTT.

The chain joins TRBV28 to TRBJ2-3; D is ambiguous. Trimming stripped 6 bases from V and 0 bases from J, with 4 bases between. From germline, CDR1 is MDHEN and CDR2 SYDVKM. This CDR3 has 12 amino acids. The CDR3 DNA is TGTGCCAGCAGGCTTAGCACAGATACGCAGTATTTT. Protein: CASRLSTDTQYF.

J is TRBJ2-1 and V is TRBV3-1 (or the pseudogene TRBV3-2); D is unclear. Trimming left V 3 bases short and J 9 bases short, with 9 bases between. In germline, CDR1 is LGHDT, CDR2 YNNKEL (reference sequence). The length of the CDR3 is 12 residues. In nucleotides, the CDR3 is TGTGCCAGCAGCCAGCTTGGATTTGAGCAGTTCTTC. It translates to CASSQLGFEQFF.